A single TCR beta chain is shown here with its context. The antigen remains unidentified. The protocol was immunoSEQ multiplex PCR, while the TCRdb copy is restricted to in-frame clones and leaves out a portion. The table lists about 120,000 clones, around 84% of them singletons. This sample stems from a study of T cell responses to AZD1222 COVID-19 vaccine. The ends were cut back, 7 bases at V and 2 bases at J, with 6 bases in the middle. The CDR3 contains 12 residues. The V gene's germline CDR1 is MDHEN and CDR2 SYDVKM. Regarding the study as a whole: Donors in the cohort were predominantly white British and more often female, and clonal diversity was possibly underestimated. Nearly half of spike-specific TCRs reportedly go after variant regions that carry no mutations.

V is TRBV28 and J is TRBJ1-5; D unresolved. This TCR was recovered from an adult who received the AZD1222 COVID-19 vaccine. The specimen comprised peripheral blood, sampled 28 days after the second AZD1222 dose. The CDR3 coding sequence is TGTGCCAGCATTCAGGGCAATCAGCCCCAGCATTTT. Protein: CASIQGNQPQHF. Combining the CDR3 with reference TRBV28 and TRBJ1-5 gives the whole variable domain DVKVTQSSRYLVKRTGEKVFLECVQDMDHENMFWYRQDPGLGLRLIYFSYDVKMKEKGDIPEGYSVSREKKERFSLILESASTNQTSMYLCASIQGNQPQHFGDGTRLSIL.